The entry below describes one T cell receptor (beta chain). Antigen: not known. The sample is drawn from a study of blood T cells in healthy people across ages. Whole-study results and caveats: PBMCs went unsorted, and a conclusive naive versus antigen-experienced comparison was therefore prevented.

Primers used in a second PCR of about 6 to 11 cycles were a sample-barcoded 5' primer and a J-beta primer mix. A 12-random-nucleotide template-switch adaptor tagged each cDNA molecule. In TCRdb, the 5' RACE reads were re-called with MiXCR into one record per CDR3 protein. Of over 1,500,000 distinct CDR3 sequences in the sample, less than 50% were seen once. The CDR3 is made up of 14 amino acids. Germline CDR1 MDHEN, CDR2 SYDVKM. The V end lost 2 bases, the J end lost 6 bases, and 11 bases lay between the germline ends. The origin of this receptor is a woman in her 40s in good health. The sample was blood. The V gene is TRBV28, the J gene TRBJ2-1; D gene unclear. CDR3 DNA: TGTGCCAGCAGTTTAATTGGGCTCCTCAATGAGCAGTTCTTC. Amino acids: CASSLIGLLNEQFF.